These 20 T cell receptor beta chains were sequenced from one sample in a study of CD8 T cells in ankylosing spondylitis. TCRdb re-analysed the 5' RACE reads in MiXCR, keeping a single row per CDR3 protein. Of some 130,000 distinct CDR3 sequences in the sample, around 6.6% were seen once. The material sequenced was blood, either unsorted or a sorted T cell fraction (not recorded which). The receptors originated from a female donor with ankylosing spondylitis or in good health (not recorded which).

This clonotype has at least ten counts. The rearrangement joins TRBV5-1 to TRBJ2-5; D unresolved. Germline V gene sequence: CDR1 SGHRS, CDR2 YFSETQ. The CDR3 covers 14 residues. V was cut by 4 bases and J by 3 bases, with 13 bases left in between. The CDR3 region is CASSPVGKEETQYF. In DNA, the CDR3 is TGCGCCAGCAGCCCGGTAGGGAAAGAAGAGACCCAGTACTTC.

This clonotype was detected ten times or more. The chain joins TRBV9 to TRBJ1-2; TRBD1 might be the D (5 bases). V was cut by 2 bases and J by 0 bases, with 17 bases left in between. The CDR3 totals 17 residues. Germline V gene lookup returns CDR1 SGDLS and CDR2 YYNGEE. The CDR3 loop reads CASSVGIRVRANYGYTF. The CDR3 DNA follows: TGTGCCAGCAGCGTTGGGATCCGTGTCAGGGCTAACTATGGCTACACCTTC.

This clonotype came up many times. V is TRBV5-1 and J is TRBJ2-6; D is possibly TRBD2 (6 bases). Trimming took off 1 base at V and 2 bases at J, with 7 bases between the two ends. From germline, CDR1 is SGHRS and CDR2 YFSETQ. The length of the CDR3 is 15 residues. CDR3 in amino acids: CASSLWGAGANVLTF. The CDR3 DNA follows: TGCGCCAGCAGCTTGTGGGGGGCTGGGGCCAACGTCCTGACTTTC.

The chain is built from TRBV7-9 and TRBJ1-1, with D possibly TRBD1 on 5 matching bases. Germline V gene lookup returns CDR1 SEHNR and CDR2 FQNEAQ (reference sequence). This CDR3 has 15 amino acids. The germline V and J ends were trimmed by 5 bases and 2 bases, with 15 bases remaining between them. CDR3 loop: CASSPRDVRNTEAFF. CDR3 nucleotide sequence: TGTGCCAGCAGCCCACGGGACGTCAGAAACACTGAAGCTTTCTTT.

This clonotype appeared many times. The rearrangement uses TRBV20-1 and TRBJ2-5; tentatively, D is TRBD1 (6 bases). The CDR3 spans 12 residues. Germline values: CDR1 DFQATT, CDR2 SNEGSKA (reference sequence). CDR3 DNA: TGCACCTGCCAGGGGTCCCAAGAGACCCAGTACTTC. It encodes CTCQGSQETQYF.

This clonotype showed up many times. V and J are TRBV27 and TRBJ2-1; 7 bases fit TRBD1. Germline-derived CDR1 and CDR2 are MNHEY and SMNVEV (reference sequence). The CDR3 has 13 amino acids. With 8 bases clipped from V and 1 base from J, the junction kept 2 bases outside the gene matches. The CDR3 region is CASRQGSYNEQFF. CDR3 DNA sequence: TGTGCCAGCCGACAGGGTTCCTACAATGAGCAGTTCTTC.

This clonotype has at least ten counts. This chain connects TRBV18 to TRBJ1-2; D call uncertain. Trimming shortened V by 3 bases and J by 0 bases, and 11 bases separated the two germline ends. CDR3 size: 15 residues. Germline V gene sequence: CDR1 KGHSH, CDR2 LQKENI. The CDR3 DNA follows: TGTGCCAGCTCACCTCAGTCCGCAGCTAACTATGGCTACACCTTC. Amino acid sequence: CASSPQSAANYGYTF.

The table lists this clonotype with a few counts. The rearrangement joins TRBV15 to TRBJ2-5; D not resolved. Trimming removed 0 bases at V and 5 bases at J, with 7 bases between. The CDR3 sequence is 13 residues long. CDR1 LNHNV and CDR2 YYDKDF come from the germline V gene (reference sequence). The CDR3, as DNA: TGTGCCACCAGCAGAGATTTACGGGAGACCCAGTACTTC. Its translation: CATSRDLRETQYF.

This clonotype was observed at least ten times. The chain combines TRBV9 with TRBJ1-2; weak D call: TRBD1 (6 bases). The V gene's germline CDR1 is SGDLS and CDR2 YYNGEE. The CDR3 sequence is 16 residues long. Trimming shortened V by 3 bases and J by 8 bases, and 23 bases separated the two germline ends. CDR3 in amino acids: CASSALSPWGAQGYTF. The CDR3 DNA is TGTGCCAGCAGCGCGCTTTCCCCTTGGGGGGCGCAGGGCTACACCTTC.

This clonotype was counted at least ten times. This sequence joins TRBV25-1 and TRBJ2-5, with D perhaps matching TRBD1 (6 bases). V lost 0 bases to trimming and J lost 2 bases, with 10 bases between them. The CDR3 length is 15 residues. Germline V gives CDR1 MGHDK, CDR2 SYGVNS. CDR3 in DNA: TGTGCCAGCAGTGAATATAAGGGGGTTCAAGAGACCCAGTACTTC. Translating it yields CASSEYKGVQETQYF.

The rearrangement links TRBV21-1 to TRBJ1-4; the tabulated D call, TRBD1, remains unverified against the DNA. TRBV21-1 is recorded as a pseudogene. This CDR3 spans 17 amino acids. CDR3 amino acids: CASSKEIGGGTNEKLFF. DNA for the CDR3: TGTGCCAGCAGCAAAGAAATAGGGGGTGGAACTAATGAAAAACTGTTTTTT.

This clonotype was observed at least ten times. The chain combines TRBV20-1 with TRBJ2-5, with 11 positions matching TRBD2. With V trimmed by 1 base and J by 4 bases, 2 bases remained unmatched. CDR1 is DFQATT and CDR2 is SNEGSKA in the germline V gene (reference sequence). CDR3 length equals 14 residues. CDR3 in amino acids: CSARGLAGRETQYF. CDR3 bases: TGCAGTGCTAGAGGACTAGCGGGGCGAGAGACCCAGTACTTC.

Of note for this clonotype: A read error is possible here, since a much larger clone lies one base away. V gene TRBV3-1 combines with J gene TRBJ1-1; D might be TRBD1 (5 bases). Germline V gene data show CDR1 as LGHDT and CDR2 as YNNKEL (reference sequence). CDR3 size: 13 residues. The DNA for the CDR3 is TGTGCCAGCAGCTCGTTGGGGCCTTCAGAAGCTTTGTTT. Encoded protein: CASSSLGPSEALF.

The sample holds many counts of this clonotype. The chain has TRBV20-1 and TRBJ2-3, with D possibly being TRBD2 (5 bases). Germline lookup yields CDR1 DFQATT and CDR2 SNEGSKA (reference sequence). The CDR3 runs to 13 residues. Trimming pared 6 bases from V and 4 bases from J, leaving 14 bases between. This CDR3 reads CSAVVGGPDTQYF. Here the CDR3 DNA reads TGCAGTGCCGTAGTTGGCGGGCCAGATACGCAGTATTTT.

Comments on this clonotype: Relative to the germline gene, one junction end is altered; a read error may explain this. The rearrangement uses TRBV30 and TRBJ2-7; D might be TRBD1 or TRBD2, each matching 5 bases. CDR3 length: 10 amino acids. Germline assignment: CDR1 GTSNPN and CDR2 SVGIG (reference sequence). The CDR3 nucleotides read TGTGCCTGGAGCCCACCGGGGCCGATCTTC. This codes for CAWSPPGPIF.

This clonotype was picked up many times. This chain connects TRBV20-1 to TRBJ2-7; D unresolved. The CDR3 is made up of 13 amino acids. Trimming removed 3 bases from V and 0 bases from J, with 9 bases in between. Germline values: CDR1 DFQATT, CDR2 SNEGSKA (reference sequence). The CDR3 sequence is CSASGRSSYEQYF. In nucleotides, the CDR3 is TGCAGTGCTAGCGGGCGAAGCTCCTACGAGCAGTACTTC.

The sample holds a few counts of this clonotype. The J gene is TRBJ2-3, the V gene TRBV28, with 12 bases lining up with TRBD2. V trimming: 10 bases; J trimming: 4 bases; junction bases outside the gene matches: 9. The germline V gene has CDR1 MDHEN and CDR2 SYDVKM. The CDR3 runs to 15 residues. CDR3 sequence reads: CATSLAGGRPDTQYF. CDR3 coding DNA: TGTGCCACCTCGCTAGCGGGGGGGCGCCCAGATACGCAGTATTTT.

This clonotype has at least ten counts. V is TRBV15 and J is TRBJ1-4; D uncertain. The V and J ends lost 2 bases and 5 bases respectively, with 9 bases between them. Germline V gene lookup returns CDR1 LNHNV and CDR2 YYDKDF (reference sequence). This CDR3 contains 14 residues. DNA of the CDR3: TGTGCCACCAGCAGACCCGACGGAAATGAAAAACTGTTTTTT. It yields the protein CATSRPDGNEKLFF.

This clonotype was seen ten or more times. CDR3: CSAVPQGGDTEAFF. The CDR3 DNA is TGCAGTGCGGTCCCACAGGGGGGGGACACTGAAGCTTTCTTT. The rearrangement uses TRBV20-1 and TRBJ1-1, with TRBD1 identical over 8 bases. Germline CDR1 reads DFQATT; CDR2 reads SNEGSKA (reference sequence). This CDR3 is 14 amino acids long. V shed 6 bases, J shed 3 bases, and the junction held 9 bases outside the gene matches.

CDR3: CSARKDSGNTEAFF. The CDR3 nucleotides read TGCAGTGCGAGAAAGGACAGTGGGAACACTGAAGCTTTCTTT. The chain recombines TRBV20-1 with TRBJ1-1; perhaps TRBD1 as D (6 bases). V lost 6 bases, J lost 1 base, and 15 bases lay in between. The CDR3 is made up of 14 amino acids. CDR1 and CDR2 (germline): DFQATT, SNEGSKA (reference sequence).